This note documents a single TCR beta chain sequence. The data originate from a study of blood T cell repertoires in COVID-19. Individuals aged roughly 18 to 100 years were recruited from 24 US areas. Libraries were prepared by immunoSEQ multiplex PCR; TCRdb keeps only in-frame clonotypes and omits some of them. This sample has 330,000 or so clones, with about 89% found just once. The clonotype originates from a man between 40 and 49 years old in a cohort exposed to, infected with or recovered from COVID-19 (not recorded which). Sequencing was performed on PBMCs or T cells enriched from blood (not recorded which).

CDR3 nucleotide sequence: TGCGCCAGCAGCTTGTGGCAAGGAGGTGGCTACACCTTC. It codes for CASSLWQGGGYTF. The J gene is TRBJ1-2, the V gene TRBV5-1, with D unclear. Trimming removed 1 base at V and 7 bases at J, with 11 bases between. This CDR3 comprises 13 residues. From germline, CDR1 is SGHRS and CDR2 YFSETQ.